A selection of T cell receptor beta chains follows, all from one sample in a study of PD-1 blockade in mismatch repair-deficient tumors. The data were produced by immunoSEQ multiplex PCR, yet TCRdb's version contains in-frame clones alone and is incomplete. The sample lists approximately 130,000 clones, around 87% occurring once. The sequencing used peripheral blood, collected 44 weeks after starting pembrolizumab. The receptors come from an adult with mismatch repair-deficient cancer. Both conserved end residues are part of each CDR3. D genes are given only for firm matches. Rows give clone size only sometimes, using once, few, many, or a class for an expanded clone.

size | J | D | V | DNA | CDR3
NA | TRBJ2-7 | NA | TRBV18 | TGTGCCAGCTCACGACAGGACAGCACCTGGGGCGAGCAGTACTTC | CASSRQDSTWGEQYF
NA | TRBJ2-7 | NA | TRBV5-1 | TGCGCCAGCAGCTTCGGACAGACCTACGAGCAGTACTTC | CASSFGQTYEQYF
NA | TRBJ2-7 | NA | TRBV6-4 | TGTGCCAGCAGGATATGGGTAGAAGGACCCAGCTTAGCAAGTTCCTACGAGCAGTACTTC | CASRIWVEGPSLASSYEQYF
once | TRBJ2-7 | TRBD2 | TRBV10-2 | TGCGCCAGCAGTGAATCGGGAGGAACCTACGAGCAGTACTTC | CASSESGGTYEQYF
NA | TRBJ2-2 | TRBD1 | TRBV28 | TGTGCCAGCCAGGGGGCCCCGAGATTGGACGGGGAGCTGTTTTTT | CASQGAPRLDGELFF
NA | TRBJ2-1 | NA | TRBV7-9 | TGTGCCAGCAGCCTCGGAACACGCGGGTCCAGCGGTGAGCAGTTCTTC | CASSLGTRGSSGEQFF
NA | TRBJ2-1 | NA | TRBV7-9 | TGTGCCAGCAGCTTAGGATTGAGCTCCTACAATGAGCAGTTCTTC | CASSLGLSSYNEQFF
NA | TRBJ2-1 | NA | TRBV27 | TGTGCCAGCTCGGGAGTCGGGTCCTACAATGAGCAGTTCTTC | CASSGVGSYNEQFF
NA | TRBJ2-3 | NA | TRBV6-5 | TGTGCCAGCAGTTACTTCGGCTCGGCAGCGGGAGATACGCAGTATTTT | CASSYFGSAAGDTQYF
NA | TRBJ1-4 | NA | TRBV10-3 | TGTGCCATCAGTGAGGGGAGGAGGATAAGGGGAGAGGAAAAACTGTTTTTT | CAISEGRRIRGEEKLFF
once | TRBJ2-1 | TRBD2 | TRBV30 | TGTGCCTGGAGGCTAGCGGGAGTTAATGAGCAGTTCTTC | CAWRLAGVNEQFF
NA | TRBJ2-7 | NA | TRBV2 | TGTGCCAGCGCTGGGACCTTCTCCTACGAGCAGTACTTC | CASAGTFSYEQYF
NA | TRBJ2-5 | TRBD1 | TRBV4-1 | TGCGCCAGCAGCCCCGACTACCGGGACAGGGTGAGGGAGACCCAGTACTTC | CASSPDYRDRVRETQYF
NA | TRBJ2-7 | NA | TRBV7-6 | TGTGCCAGCAGCTTAGGGCCGCTCTACGAGCAGTACTTC | CASSLGPLYEQYF
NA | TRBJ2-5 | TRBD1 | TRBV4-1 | TGCGCCAGCAGCCAAGGGACAGGGGGCTACCAAGAGACCCAGTACTTC | CASSQGTGGYQETQYF
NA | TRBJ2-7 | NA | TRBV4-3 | TGCGCCAGCAGCCAAGGATCTCTGCAGTCCATCTACGAGCAGTACTTC | CASSQGSLQSIYEQYF
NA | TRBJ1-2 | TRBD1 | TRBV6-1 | TGTGCCAGCAGTGAAGAGCGCCTAGGACAGGGGCGCGGCTACACCTTC | CASSEERLGQGRGYTF
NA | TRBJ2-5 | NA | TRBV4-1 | TGCGCCAGCAGCCGACTGGCTCCAGAGACCCAGTACTTC | CASSRLAPETQYF
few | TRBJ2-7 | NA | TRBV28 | TGTGCCAGCAGTCTATCGACAGGATCCTACGAGCAGTACTTC | CASSLSTGSYEQYF
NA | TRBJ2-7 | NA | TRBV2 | TGTGCCAGCAGGGATGATGGGGCCCTCTACGAGCAGTACTTC | CASRDDGALYEQYF
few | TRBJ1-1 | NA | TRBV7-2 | TGTGCCAGCAGCCGGGGGGGCCAAATGAACACTGAAGCTTTCTTT | CASSRGGQMNTEAFF
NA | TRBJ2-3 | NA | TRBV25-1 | TGTGCCAGCAGTGAATCAAAGAGCACAGATACGCAGTATTTT | CASSESKSTDTQYF
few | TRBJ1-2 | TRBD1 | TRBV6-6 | TGTGCCAGCAGACCCCCGGGACAGGAGATGAATGGCTACACCTTC | CASRPPGQEMNGYTF
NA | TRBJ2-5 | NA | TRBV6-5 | TGTGCCAGCAGTTACGGGACCCTCAGTGAGACCCAGTACTTC | CASSYGTLSETQYF
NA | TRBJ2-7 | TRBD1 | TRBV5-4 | TGTGCCAGCAGCTTGGTGACAGGGGAAGAGCAGTACTTC | CASSLVTGEEQYF
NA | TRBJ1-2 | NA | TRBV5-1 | TGCGCCAGCAGCCGCTTTTTCCCCGGGCCTACGGAGGGCTACACCTTC | CASSRFFPGPTEGYTF
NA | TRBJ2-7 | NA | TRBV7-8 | TGTGCCAGCAGCTCTCAGGCTAGCACTATCTACGAGCAGTACTTC | CASSSQASTIYEQYF
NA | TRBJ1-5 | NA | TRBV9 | TGTGCCAGCAGCGTAGGGCCTATGGGCAATCAGCCCCAGCATTTT | CASSVGPMGNQPQHF
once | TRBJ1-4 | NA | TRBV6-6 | TGTGCCAGCACCTACGCGCCCGGACGGGGCGAAAAACTGTTTTTT | CASTYAPGRGEKLFF
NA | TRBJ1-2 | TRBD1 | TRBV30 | TGTGCCTGGACCGTTGGGCGGGACAGGGGTGGCTACACCTTC | CAWTVGRDRGGYTF
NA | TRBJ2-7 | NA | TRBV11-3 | TGTGCCAGCAGCTTAGCTTCCTTTTCCTACGAGCAGTACTTC | CASSLASFSYEQYF
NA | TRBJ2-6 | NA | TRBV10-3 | TGTGCCAGCGAAGGGCAGGGGAGCTCTGGGGCCAACGTCCTGACTTTC | CASEGQGSSGANVLTF
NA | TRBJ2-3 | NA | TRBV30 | TGTGCCTGGAGTGTTCGGGGAAAGGAGACAGATACGCAGTATTTT | CAWSVRGKETDTQYF
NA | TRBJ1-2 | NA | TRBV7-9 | TGTGCCAGCAGCTTACAGGGGAAAGCTAACTATGGCTACACCTTC | CASSLQGKANYGYTF
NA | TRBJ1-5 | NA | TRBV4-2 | TGTGCCAGCAGCCACCTAGCCTCTAGGCAGCCCCAGCATTTT | CASSHLASRQPQHF
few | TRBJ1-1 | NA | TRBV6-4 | TGTGCCAGCAGTGACTCATCGAACACTGAAGCTTTCTTT | CASSDSSNTEAFF
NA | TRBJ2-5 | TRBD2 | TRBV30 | TGTGCCTGGAGTGTCGGTGGGACTAGCGGATCAACGTACTTC | CAWSVGGTSGSTYF
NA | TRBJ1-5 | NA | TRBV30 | TGTGCCTGGAGTGTAGGCCTCATCCCTAGCAATCAGCCCCAGCATTTT | CAWSVGLIPSNQPQHF
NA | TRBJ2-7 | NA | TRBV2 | TGTGCCAGCAGGGGGACGGAGGCCTACGAGCAGTACTTC | CASRGTEAYEQYF
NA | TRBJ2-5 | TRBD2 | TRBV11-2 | TGTGCCAGCAGCTTATGGACTAGCTGGGAGACCCAGTACTTC | CASSLWTSWETQYF
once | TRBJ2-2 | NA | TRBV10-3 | TGTGCCATCAGTGAGTTGGGACCCCGTAGCACCGGGGAGCTGTTTTTT | CAISELGPRSTGELFF
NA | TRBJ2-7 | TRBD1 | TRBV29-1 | TGCAGCGTTCAGACAGGGCTCGAGCAGTACTTC | CSVQTGLEQYF
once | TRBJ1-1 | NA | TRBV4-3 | TGCGCCAGCAGCCAACGGGGAGGGGGGGCTGAAGCTTTCTTT | CASSQRGGGAEAFF
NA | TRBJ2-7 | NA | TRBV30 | TGTGCCTGGAGGAATTGGGACGGGAGGGGGCCTGACTACGAGCAGTACTTC | CAWRNWDGRGPDYEQYF
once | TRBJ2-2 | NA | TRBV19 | TGTGCCAGTAGTATCCTAACGGGGACCACCGGGGAGCTGTTTTTT | CASSILTGTTGELFF